The 32 T cell receptor beta chains reported below all come from one sample, sequenced in a study of blood T cell repertoires in COVID-19. Profiled with immunoSEQ multiplex PCR; TCRdb holds only in-frame clones, not every one. The sample records some 96,000 clones, 70% to 90% being singletons. Specimen: peripheral blood. These receptors all come from a human donor in a cohort sampled during active COVID-19.

The genes are TRBV30 and TRBJ1-3; D is uncertain. Trimming pared 2 bases from V and 0 bases from J, leaving 8 bases between. The CDR3 extends over 14 amino acids. Germline assignment: CDR1 GTSNPN and CDR2 SVGIG (reference sequence). The CDR3 sequence: CAWSNKSSGNTIYF. In nucleotides, the CDR3 is TGTGCCTGGAGTAACAAGTCCTCTGGAAACACCATATATTTT. Using reference TRBV30 and TRBJ1-3 for the parts outside the CDR3, the full variable domain is SQTIHQWPATLVQPVGSPLSLECTVEGTSNPNLYWYRQAAGRGLQLLFYSVGIGQISSEVPQNLSASRPQDRQFILSSKKLLLSDSGFYLCAWSNKSSGNTIYFGEGSWLTVV.

V usage is TRBV21-1 and J usage is TRBJ1-5; TRBD1, the table's D call, lacks a check against the DNA. TRBV21-1 is reported as a pseudogene. The CDR3 totals 17 residues. Here the CDR3 reads CASSKEGTGLCNQPQHF. DNA of the CDR3: TGTGCCAGCAGCAAAGAAGGGACAGGGCTTTGCAATCAGCCCCAGCATTTT.

In this sample, this clone turned up once. V usage is TRBV5-1 and J usage is TRBJ2-5; D ambiguous. Looked up from germline, CDR1 is SGHRS and CDR2 is YFSETQ. V lost 0 bases to trimming and J lost 4 bases, with 10 bases between them. The CDR3 covers 14 residues. The CDR3 region has the DNA TGCGCCAGCAGCTTGGTCTCCGGAGCAGAGACCCAGTACTTC. Protein: CASSLVSGAETQYF.

The V gene is TRBV6-6, the J gene TRBJ2-6, with D perhaps TRBD1 (5 bases). The germline gives CDR1 MNHNY, CDR2 SVGAGI (reference sequence). The CDR3 length is 16 residues. Trimming took 2 bases from V and 0 from J, leaving 8 bases between them. As DNA, the CDR3 is TGTGCCAGCAGTTACCTTGGGGCCTCTGGGGCCAACGTCCTGACTTTC. This codes for CASSYLGASGANVLTF.

This clone was seen a single time. This rearrangement joins TRBV18 to TRBJ2-5; 9 bases line up with TRBD1. Germline V lookup: CDR1 KGHSH, CDR2 LQKENI. The CDR3 length is 14 residues. After removal of 6 bases from V and 2 bases from J, the junction contained 4 bases not matched to a gene. This chain's CDR3 is CASSNDRGQETQYF. CDR3 bases: TGTGCCAGCTCCAATGACAGGGGGCAAGAGACCCAGTACTTC.

The gene calls are TRBV5-1 and TRBJ1-2, with D possibly TRBD1 on 6 matching bases. This CDR3 has 12 residues. Deletions cut 1 base from V and 7 bases from J, with 8 bases between. The V gene's germline CDR1 is SGHRS and CDR2 YFSETQ. The CDR3 protein is CASSLTGFGYTF. DNA of the CDR3: TGCGCCAGCAGCTTGACAGGGTTTGGCTACACCTTC.

The CDR3 region has the DNA TGTGCCAGCTCACCCCCGGGAGGGAGAGAGACCCAGTACTTC. Translated: CASSPPGGRETQYF. The chain combines TRBV18 with TRBJ2-5; 8 positions agree with TRBD2. Losses at the gene ends were 3 bases for V and 4 bases for J; bases not matched to a gene: 4. The CDR3 runs 14 residues. The germline V gene has CDR1 KGHSH and CDR2 LQKENI. Looking up the rest from reference TRBV18 and TRBJ2-5 gives the full variable domain: NAGVMQNPRHLVRRRGQEARLRCSPMKGHSHVYWYRQLPEEGLKFMVYLQKENIIDESGMPKERFSAEFPKEGPSILRIQQVVRGDSAAYFCASSPPGGRETQYFGPGTRLLVL.

This chain uses TRBV6-4 with TRBJ1-1; a weak D match, TRBD1 (5 bases). CDR3 size: 15 residues. Trimming pared 0 bases from V and 6 bases from J, leaving 14 bases between. Germline CDR1 MRHNA, CDR2 SNTAGT. In DNA, the CDR3 is TGTGCCAGCAGTGACTCGGTTGGGGCGTCGGCTGAAGCTTTCTTT. This encodes CASSDSVGASAEAFF.

This clone was observed once. This rearrangement joins TRBV9 to TRBJ2-2, with D maybe TRBD2 (6 bases). CDR3 length: 13 residues. Germline CDR1 reads SGDLS; CDR2 reads YYNGEE. Trimming took off 5 bases at V and 7 bases at J, with 12 bases between the two ends. The CDR3 DNA reads TGTGCCAGCAGGGGGGGAGTGAACGGGGAGCTGTTTTTT. It is translated as CASRGGVNGELFF.

V gene TRBV7-2 combines with J gene TRBJ2-3, with 8 bases aligning to TRBD1. Unmatched junction bases numbered 7, after V lost 3 bases and J lost 5 bases. This CDR3 region has 15 residues. From germline, CDR1 is SGHTA and CDR2 FQGNSA. The CDR3 DNA reads TGTGCCAGCAGCTTCTACAGGGGGTTGGTAGATACGCAGTATTTT. Amino acid sequence: CASSFYRGLVDTQYF.

This clone was observed a few times. The rearrangement uses TRBV19 and TRBJ2-7, with 9 nucleotides matching TRBD1. The CDR3 is made up of 15 amino acids. CDR1 and CDR2 (germline): LNHDA, SQIVND (reference sequence). V was clipped by 5 bases and J by 5 bases; unmatched bases: 10. CDR3 amino acids: CASSPQPGTGHEQYF. The CDR3 coding sequence is TGTGCCAGTAGTCCCCAACCCGGGACAGGGCACGAGCAGTACTTC.

This chain joins TRBV7-2 and TRBJ2-2; no definite D call. The CDR3 runs 18 residues. Germline-derived CDR1 and CDR2 are SGHTA and FQGNSA. With 5 bases removed from V and 0 bases from J, the gap between germline ends came to 19 bases. The CDR3 DNA sequence: TGTGCCAGCAGCCTGGCATGGGCCGTCAAAACGAACACCGGGGAGCTGTTTTTT. It codes for CASSLAWAVKTNTGELFF.

This clone was seen more than once but under ten times. CDR3 protein: CASSYPSGHGTSPLHF. CDR3 bases: TGTGCCAGCAGCTACCCATCGGGACACGGAACTTCACCCCTCCACTTT. The gene calls are TRBV5-4 and TRBJ1-6; perhaps TRBD1 as D (6 bases). The germline CDR1 and CDR2 sequences are SGHNT and YYREEE (reference sequence). The CDR3 consists of 16 residues. Trimming left V 3 bases short and J 9 bases short, with 19 bases between.

The chain employs TRBV12-1 and TRBJ2-1; the DNA was not compared with TRBD2, the D call given in the table. TRBV12-1 is deemed a pseudogene. The CDR3 loop spans 21 amino acids. The CDR3 DNA reads TGTGCCAGCAGCCGCCTCACTGGGACTAGCGGACTCCATAGCTCCTACAATGAGCAGTTCTTC. Encoded protein: CASSRLTGTSGLHSSYNEQFF.

The rearrangement joins TRBV7-2 to TRBJ1-5; weak D call: TRBD1 (6 bases). The CDR3 consists of 14 residues. Germline V gene data show CDR1 as SGHTA and CDR2 as FQGNSA. V was shortened by 5 bases and J by 6 bases, with 14 bases between the two germline ends. CDR3 coding DNA: TGTGCCAGCAGCCCCGGGGGGCGCAGTCAGCCCCAGCATTTT. The encoded protein is CASSPGGRSQPQHF.

The CDR3 reads CASSQGGTPGDYTQYF. CDR3 DNA sequence: TGCGCCAGCAGCCAGGGGGGGACACCAGGGGATTATACGCAGTATTTT. The chain carries TRBV4-3 and TRBJ2-3, with a possible D match to TRBD2 (7 bases). From germline, CDR1 is LGHNA and CDR2 YSLEER. Trimming took off 3 bases at V and 7 bases at J, with 20 bases between the two ends. This CDR3 spans 16 amino acids.

This chain links TRBV28 with TRBJ2-7; the D gene is possibly TRBD2 (5 bases). The V end lost 4 bases, the J end lost 4 bases, and 23 bases lay between the germline ends. This CDR3 region has 17 residues. Germline CDR1 and CDR2: MDHEN and SYDVKM. Written as DNA, the CDR3 is TGTGCCAGCAGTTCCCCTGCGCCAGTCTCGGGATGGTACGAGCAGTACTTC. Protein product: CASSSPAPVSGWYEQYF.

This sequence joins TRBV19 and TRBJ1-6, with 9 bases aligning to TRBD1. J gave up 5 bases and V 5 bases, and 7 bases lay outside the gene matches. From germline, CDR1 is LNHDA and CDR2 SQIVND (reference sequence). CDR3 length: 16 residues. For the CDR3, the DNA is TGTGCCAGTAGTCCGTTACAGGGGGCTAATAATTCACCCCTCCACTTT. This codes for CASSPLQGANNSPLHF.

The chain is built from TRBV7-3 and TRBJ2-3, with D hard to call. CDR3 length: 12 amino acids. V was cut by 5 bases and J by 0 bases, with 3 bases left in between. Germline V gene sequence: CDR1 SGHTA, CDR2 FQGTGA. CDR3 sequence reads: CASSVSTDTQYF. CDR3 coding DNA: TGTGCCAGCAGCGTAAGCACAGATACGCAGTATTTT. The full variable domain, rest sourced from reference TRBV7-3 and TRBJ2-3, is GAGVSQTPSNKVTEKGKYVELRCDPISGHTALYWYRQSLGQGPEFLIYFQGTGAADDSGLPNDRFFAVRPEGSVSTLKIQRTERGDSAVYLCASSVSTDTQYFGPGTRLTVL.

V gene TRBV24-1 combines with J gene TRBJ2-1; TRBD1 aligns across 8 bases. This CDR3 contains 16 residues. CDR1 and CDR2 (germline): KGHDR, SFDVKD. Trimming took 1 base from V and 8 from J; bases not matched to a gene: 9. The DNA for the CDR3 is TGTGCCACCAGTGATTTCGGGCGGCAGGGGGCTGATGAGCAGTTCTTC. It yields the protein CATSDFGRQGADEQFF.

The chain links TRBV19 to TRBJ2-7; no clear D. Germline V gene lookup returns CDR1 LNHDA and CDR2 SQIVND (reference sequence). Trimming took 3 bases from V and 7 from J, leaving 16 bases between them. The CDR3 runs to 14 residues. This chain's CDR3 is CASSIGGVQREQYF. The CDR3 DNA reads as TGTGCCAGTAGTATTGGCGGAGTGCAGAGGGAGCAGTACTTC.

In DNA form, the CDR3 reads TGTGCCAGCAGCCAAGGCCCACTAGCCGGTGAGCAGTTCTTC. Translating it yields CASSQGPLAGEQFF. The chain couples TRBV4-2 to TRBJ2-1; D may be TRBD2 (6 bases). This CDR3 spans 14 amino acids. V was cut by 1 base and J by 9 bases, with 13 bases left in between. Germline V lookup: CDR1 LGHNA, CDR2 YNFKEQ.

The CDR3 nucleotides read TGTGCCAGCAGTTTAGTCCCGACAGTTAGCAATCAGCCCCAGCATTTT. It translates to CASSLVPTVSNQPQHF. The rearrangement uses TRBV28 and TRBJ1-5; weak D call: TRBD1 (5 bases). The V gene lost 2 bases and the J gene lost 0 bases, with 11 bases spanning the gap. The CDR3 has 16 residues. Germline assignment: CDR1 MDHEN and CDR2 SYDVKM.

In its sample, this clone was seen a few times. This chain joins TRBV29-1 and TRBJ2-7, with D uncertain. The CDR3 is 11 amino acids. V lost 5 bases to trimming and J lost 5 bases, with 10 bases between them. Germline V gives CDR1 SQVTM, CDR2 ANQGSEA. This chain's CDR3 is CSVQHYDEQYF. The CDR3 region has the DNA TGCAGCGTTCAACATTACGACGAGCAGTACTTC.

V usage is TRBV6-4 and J usage is TRBJ2-2; 9 nucleotides align to TRBD1. The V gene end was trimmed by 5 bases and the J gene end by 5 bases; junction bases not matched to a gene: 6. Germline V gives CDR1 MRHNA, CDR2 SNTAGT. The CDR3 totals 15 residues. The CDR3 loop is CASSQDRGPTGELFF. The DNA for the CDR3 is TGTGCCAGCAGTCAGGACAGGGGTCCTACCGGGGAGCTGTTTTTT.

The chain combines TRBV6-5 with TRBJ1-2, with D possibly TRBD1 on 5 matching bases. The CDR3 totals 13 residues. Germline values: CDR1 MNHEY, CDR2 SVGAGI. The ends were cut back, 3 bases at V and 4 bases at J, with 9 bases in the middle. CDR3 bases: TGTGCCAGCAGTTATCAGGGCGGCTATGGCTACACCTTC. This encodes CASSYQGGYGYTF.

The chain has TRBV3-1 (or the pseudogene TRBV3-2) and TRBJ2-7; a possible D gene is TRBD2 (6 bases). The ends were cut back, 4 bases at V and 0 bases at J, with 13 bases in the middle. The CDR3 is 15 residues long. Germline V gene data show CDR1 as LGHDT and CDR2 as YNNKEL (reference sequence). This CDR3 reads CASSPRLASSYEQYF. CDR3 bases: TGTGCCAGCAGCCCCCGGCTAGCGAGCTCCTACGAGCAGTACTTC.

CDR3 sequence: CASRPTGMDTEAFF. The CDR3 DNA is TGCGCCAGCAGGCCGACAGGGATGGACACTGAAGCTTTCTTT. This chain connects TRBV5-1 to TRBJ1-1; 7 nucleotides agree with TRBD1. Trimming removed 5 bases from V and 3 bases from J; junction bases left unmatched: 7. CDR1 SGHRS and CDR2 YFSETQ come from the germline V gene. This CDR3 has 14 amino acids. Using reference TRBV5-1 and TRBJ1-1 for the parts outside the CDR3, the full variable domain is KAGVTQTPRYLIKTRGQQVTLSCSPISGHRSVSWYQQTPGQGLQFLFEYFSETQRNKGNFPGRFSGRQFSNSRSEMNVSTLELGDSALYLCASRPTGMDTEAFFGQGTRLTVV.

The table lists this clone with a count of one. J is TRBJ2-1 and V is TRBV19, with 8 bases that match TRBD2. V lost 4 bases and J lost 6; bases outside the gene matches: 14. Germline-derived CDR1 and CDR2 are LNHDA and SQIVND (reference sequence). The CDR3 is made up of 17 amino acids. In DNA form, the CDR3 reads TGTGCCAGTAGTACGGTAAAAGCGGGAGAGTCTAGCAATGAGCAGTTCTTC. Amino acid sequence: CASSTVKAGESSNEQFF.

The CDR3 nucleotides read TGTGCCAGCAGCTTAGTGGGGACAGGGGAACACGAGCAGTACTTC. Translation gives CASSLVGTGEHEQYF. This sequence joins TRBV7-9 and TRBJ2-7, with 10 nucleotides matching TRBD1. The J segment lost 5 bases and the V segment lost 1 base, leaving 5 bases of the junction unmatched. The CDR3 totals 15 residues. CDR1 and CDR2 (germline): SEHNR, FQNEAQ (reference sequence).

As to this clone: Other DNA sequences in this sample translate to the same CDR3. The CDR3 protein is CASSDVSNRAEAFF. Here the CDR3 DNA reads TGTGCCAGCAGTGATGTATCGAACAGGGCTGAAGCTTTCTTT. The chain is built from TRBV6-1 and TRBJ1-1; a possible D gene is TRBD1 (6 bases). The CDR3 consists of 14 residues. The germline V and J ends were trimmed by 3 bases and 6 bases, with 14 bases remaining between them. The germline CDR1 and CDR2 sequences are MNHNS and SASEGT.

V is TRBV7-9 and J is TRBJ1-5; 8 bases are shared with TRBD1. This CDR3 is built from 13 residues. With 5 bases clipped from V and 7 bases from J, the junction kept 4 bases outside the gene matches. In germline, CDR1 is SEHNR, CDR2 FQNEAQ (reference sequence). Here the CDR3 DNA reads TGTGCCAGCAGCCCAGGGGGCCGCCAGCCCCAGCATTTT. It encodes CASSPGGRQPQHF.